This T cell receptor (beta chain) was sequenced in a study of blood T cell repertoires in COVID-19. The CDR3 is 13 residues long. In the original processing: Nucleated cell counts were estimated from reference gene primer amplification. Method: immunoSEQ multiplex PCR; TCRdb's copy keeps in-frame clones and lacks some. The D gene and trimming were derived from the DNA, and the V and J assignments and clone size from that table. The sample yields a few hundred thousand clones, roughly 90% seen once. Residents of 24 US areas, aged about 18 to 89 years, made up the participants. Cohorts were assigned according to the clinical history that participants reported.

The rearrangement links TRBV21-1 to TRBJ2-3; whether TRBD2, the table's D call, matches the DNA was not checked. TRBV21-1 is a listed pseudogene. The receptor comes from a man under 40 who had been exposed to COVID-19. Sequences were obtained from PBMCs or T cells enriched from blood (not recorded which). The CDR3 loop is CASPVENGDTQYF. DNA of the CDR3: TGTGCCAGTCCAGTCGAAAACGGGGATACGCAGTATTTT.